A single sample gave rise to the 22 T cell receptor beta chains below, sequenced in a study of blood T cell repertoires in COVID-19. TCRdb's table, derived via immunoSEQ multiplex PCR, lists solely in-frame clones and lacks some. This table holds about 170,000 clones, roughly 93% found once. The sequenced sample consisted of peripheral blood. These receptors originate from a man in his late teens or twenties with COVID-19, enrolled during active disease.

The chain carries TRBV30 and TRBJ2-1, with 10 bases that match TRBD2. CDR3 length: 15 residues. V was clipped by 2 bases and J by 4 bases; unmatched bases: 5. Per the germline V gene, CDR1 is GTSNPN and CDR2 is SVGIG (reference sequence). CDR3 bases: TGTGCCTGGAGTACGACTAGCGGGCTTTACAATGAGCAGTTCTTC. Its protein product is CAWSTTSGLYNEQFF.

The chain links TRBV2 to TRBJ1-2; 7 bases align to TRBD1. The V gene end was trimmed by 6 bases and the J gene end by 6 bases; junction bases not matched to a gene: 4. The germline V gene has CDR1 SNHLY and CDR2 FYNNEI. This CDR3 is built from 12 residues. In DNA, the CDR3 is TGTGCCAGCAGCCAAGACAGGGATGGCTACACCTTC. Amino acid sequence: CASSQDRDGYTF. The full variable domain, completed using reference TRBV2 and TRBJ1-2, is EPEVTQTPSHQVTQMGQEVILRCVPISNHLYFYWYRQILGQKVEFLVSFYNNEISEKSEIFDDQFSVERPDGSNFTLKIRSTKLEDSAMYFCASSQDRDGYTFGSGTRLTVV.

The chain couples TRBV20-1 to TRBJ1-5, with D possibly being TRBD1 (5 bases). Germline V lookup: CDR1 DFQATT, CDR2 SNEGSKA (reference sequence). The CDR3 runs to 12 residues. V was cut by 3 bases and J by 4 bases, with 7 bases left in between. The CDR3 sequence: CSASAGNQPQHF. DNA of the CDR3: TGCAGTGCTAGTGCAGGGAATCAGCCCCAGCATTTT.

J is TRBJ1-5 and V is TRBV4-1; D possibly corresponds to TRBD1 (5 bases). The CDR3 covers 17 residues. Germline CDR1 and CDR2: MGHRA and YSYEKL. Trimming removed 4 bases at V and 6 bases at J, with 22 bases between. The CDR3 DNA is TGCGCCAGCAGCCCCCAGGGATGGCAGTCAAGAGGTCAGCCCCAGCATTTT. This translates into CASSPQGWQSRGQPQHF.

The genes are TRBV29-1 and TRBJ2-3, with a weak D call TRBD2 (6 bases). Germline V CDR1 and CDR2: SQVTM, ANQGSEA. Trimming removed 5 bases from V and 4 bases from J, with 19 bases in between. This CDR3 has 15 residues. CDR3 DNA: TGCAGCGTTCTTATTCAGACGGCGGGGCCAGATACGCAGTATTTT. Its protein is CSVLIQTAGPDTQYF.

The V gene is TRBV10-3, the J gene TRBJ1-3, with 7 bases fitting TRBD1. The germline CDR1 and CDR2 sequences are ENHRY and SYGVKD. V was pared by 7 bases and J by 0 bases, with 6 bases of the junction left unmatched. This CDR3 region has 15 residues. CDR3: CAITPGDSSGNTIYF. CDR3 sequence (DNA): TGTGCCATCACCCCGGGGGACAGCTCTGGAAACACCATATATTTT.

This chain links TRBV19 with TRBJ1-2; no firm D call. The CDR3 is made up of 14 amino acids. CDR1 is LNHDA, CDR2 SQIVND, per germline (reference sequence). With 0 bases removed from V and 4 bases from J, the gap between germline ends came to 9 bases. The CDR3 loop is CASSIDRDSYGYTF. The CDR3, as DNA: TGTGCCAGTAGTATAGACAGAGACTCCTATGGCTACACCTTC.

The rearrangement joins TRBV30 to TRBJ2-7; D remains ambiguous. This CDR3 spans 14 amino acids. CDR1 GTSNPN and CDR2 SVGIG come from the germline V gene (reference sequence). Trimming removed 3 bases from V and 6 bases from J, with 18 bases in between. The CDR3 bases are TGTGCCTGGAGCCCCCGGGTAACTACGGGCGAGCAGTACTTC. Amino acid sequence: CAWSPRVTTGEQYF.

CDR3 loop: CAISALADEQFF. The CDR3 DNA follows: TGTGCCATCAGCGCTCTAGCGGATGAGCAGTTCTTC. V and J are TRBV10-3 and TRBJ2-1; 7 bases map to TRBD2. V dropped 6 bases and J dropped 8; count of bases not matched to a gene: 4. The CDR3 spans 12 residues. Germline lookup yields CDR1 ENHRY and CDR2 SYGVKD.

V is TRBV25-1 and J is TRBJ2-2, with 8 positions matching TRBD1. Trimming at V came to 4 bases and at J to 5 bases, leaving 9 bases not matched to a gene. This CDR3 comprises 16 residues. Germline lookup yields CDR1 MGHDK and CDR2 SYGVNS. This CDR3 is CASSVLQGARTGELFF. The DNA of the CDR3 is TGTGCCAGCAGTGTACTTCAGGGGGCGAGGACCGGGGAGCTGTTTTTT. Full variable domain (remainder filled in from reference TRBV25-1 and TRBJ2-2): EADIYQTPRYLVIGTGKKITLECSQTMGHDKMYWYQQDPGMELHLIHYSYGVNSTEKGDLSSESTVSRIRTEHFPLTLESARPSHTSQYLCASSVLQGARTGELFFGEGSRLTVL.

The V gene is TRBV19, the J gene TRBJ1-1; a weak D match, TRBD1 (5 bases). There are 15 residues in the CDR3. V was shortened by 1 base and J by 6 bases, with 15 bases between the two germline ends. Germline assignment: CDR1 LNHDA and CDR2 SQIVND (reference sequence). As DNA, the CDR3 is TGTGCCAGTAGTATAGTGGCAGGGCGAGGAGCTGAAGCTTTCTTT. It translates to CASSIVAGRGAEAFF.

The CDR3 loop is CASSFKRTGFSGNTIYF. The DNA for the CDR3 is TGTGCCAGCAGCTTCAAGAGGACAGGATTCTCTGGAAACACCATATATTTT. This chain links TRBV7-8 with TRBJ1-3; 7 nucleotides match TRBD1. Looked up from germline, CDR1 is SGHVS and CDR2 is FQNEAQ. Trimming at V came to 3 bases and at J to 0 bases, leaving 8 bases not matched to a gene. This CDR3 region has 17 residues. Together with reference TRBV7-8 and TRBJ1-3, the CDR3 gives the full variable domain: GAGVSQSPRYKVAKRGQDVALRCDPISGHVSLFWYQQALGQGPEFLTYFQNEAQLDKSGLPSDRFFAERPEGSVSTLKIQRTQQEDSAVYLCASSFKRTGFSGNTIYFGEGSWLTVV.

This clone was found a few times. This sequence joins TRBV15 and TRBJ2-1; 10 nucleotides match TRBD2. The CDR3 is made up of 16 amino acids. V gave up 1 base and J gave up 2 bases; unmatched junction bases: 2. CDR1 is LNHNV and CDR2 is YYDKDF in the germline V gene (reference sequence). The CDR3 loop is CATSRGAGGPYNEQFF. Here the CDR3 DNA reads TGTGCCACCAGCAGAGGAGCGGGAGGGCCCTACAATGAGCAGTTCTTC.

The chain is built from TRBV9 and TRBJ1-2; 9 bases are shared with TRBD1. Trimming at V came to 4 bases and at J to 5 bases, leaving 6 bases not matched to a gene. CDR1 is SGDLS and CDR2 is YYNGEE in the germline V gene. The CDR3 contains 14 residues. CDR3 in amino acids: CASSPGTGKYGYTF. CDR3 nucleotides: TGTGCCAGCAGCCCCGGGACAGGGAAGTATGGCTACACCTTC.

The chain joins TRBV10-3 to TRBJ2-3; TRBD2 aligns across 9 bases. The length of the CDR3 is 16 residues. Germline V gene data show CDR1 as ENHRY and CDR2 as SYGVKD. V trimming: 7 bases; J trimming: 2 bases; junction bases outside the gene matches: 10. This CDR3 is CAIKTGTSSFTDTQYF. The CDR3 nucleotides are TGTGCCATCAAAACTGGGACTAGCAGCTTCACAGATACGCAGTATTTT.

The CDR3 protein is CASSLQAGVLEQYF. CDR3 DNA: TGTGCCAGCAGTTTACAGGCGGGAGTACTCGAGCAGTACTTC. This chain connects TRBV28 to TRBJ2-7; 7 positions agree with TRBD2. The CDR3 is 14 residues long. CDR1 is MDHEN, CDR2 SYDVKM, per germline. The V and J ends lost 2 bases and 6 bases, in that order; junction bases with no gene match: 7.

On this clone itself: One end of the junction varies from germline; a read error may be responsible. The CDR3 DNA is TGTGCCAGCTCACCGGGGCCCCATAATGAAAAACTGCTTTTT. This sequence encodes CASSPGPHNEKLLF. This chain joins TRBV18 and TRBJ1-4; possible D gene TRBD1, 5 bases. This CDR3 spans 14 amino acids. CDR1 KGHSH and CDR2 LQKENI come from the germline V gene.

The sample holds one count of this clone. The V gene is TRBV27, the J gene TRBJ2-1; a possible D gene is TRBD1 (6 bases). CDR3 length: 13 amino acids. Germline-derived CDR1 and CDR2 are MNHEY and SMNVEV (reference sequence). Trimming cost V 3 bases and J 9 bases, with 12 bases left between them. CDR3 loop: CASSFTTGFEQFF. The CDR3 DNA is TGTGCCAGCAGTTTCACCACAGGGTTTGAGCAGTTCTTC.

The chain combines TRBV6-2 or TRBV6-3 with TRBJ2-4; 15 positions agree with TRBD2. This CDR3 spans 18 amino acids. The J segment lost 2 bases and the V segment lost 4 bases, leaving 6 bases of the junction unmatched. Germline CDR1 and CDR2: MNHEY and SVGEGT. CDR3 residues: CASSLRTSGRAPKNIQYF. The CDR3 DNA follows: TGTGCCAGCAGTTTAAGGACTAGCGGGAGGGCCCCCAAAAACATTCAGTACTTC.

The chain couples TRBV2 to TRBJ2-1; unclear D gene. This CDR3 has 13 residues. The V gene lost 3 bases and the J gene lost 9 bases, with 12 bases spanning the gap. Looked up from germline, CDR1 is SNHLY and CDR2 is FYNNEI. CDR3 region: CASSDKLIGEQFF. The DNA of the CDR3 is TGTGCCAGCAGTGATAAGTTAATCGGTGAGCAGTTCTTC.

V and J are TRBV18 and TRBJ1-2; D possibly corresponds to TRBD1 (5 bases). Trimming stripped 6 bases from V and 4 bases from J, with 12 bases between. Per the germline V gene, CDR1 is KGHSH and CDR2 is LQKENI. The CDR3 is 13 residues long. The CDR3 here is CASSPTQAYGYTF. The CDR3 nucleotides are TGTGCCAGCTCCCCGACACAGGCCTATGGCTACACCTTC.

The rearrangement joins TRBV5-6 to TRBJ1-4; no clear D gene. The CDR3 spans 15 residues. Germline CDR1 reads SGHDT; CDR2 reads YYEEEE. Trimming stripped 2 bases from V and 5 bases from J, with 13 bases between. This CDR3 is CASSFRTGKNEKLFF. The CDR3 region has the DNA TGTGCCAGCAGCTTTCGCACCGGGAAGAATGAAAAACTGTTTTTT. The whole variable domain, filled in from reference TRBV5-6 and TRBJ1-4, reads DAGVTQSPTHLIKTRGQQVTLRCSPKSGHDTVSWYQQALGQGPQFIFQYYEEEERQRGNFPDRFSGHQFPNYSSELNVNALLLGDSALYLCASSFRTGKNEKLFFGSGTQLSVL.